This is a list of T cell receptor beta chains from one sample in a study of CD8 T cells in ankylosing spondylitis. Each CDR3 protein gets one entry after TCRdb re-called the 5' RACE reads with MiXCR. The sample carries 700,000 or so distinct CDR3 sequences, 15% to 20% recorded once. The sequenced material came from blood, either unsorted or a sorted T cell fraction (not recorded which). These receptors originate from a male donor with ankylosing spondylitis. The CDR3 runs from the conserved cysteine through the conserved F or W. D genes are given only for firm matches. Part of the rows lack a size; the others show once, few, many or a class for expanded clones.

CDR3nt: TGTGCCAGCAGTCCCCTGGGAGGGGGCTATGGCTACACCTTC
CDR3aa: CASSPLGGGYGYTF
abundance: few
len: 14
d_gene: .
j_gene: TRBJ1-2
v_gene: TRBV12-3/TRBV12-4

CDR3nt: TGTGCCAGCACCGGACTAGCGGGAGGTGAATACAATGAGCAGTTCTTC
CDR3aa: CASTGLAGGEYNEQFF
abundance: few
len: 16
d_gene: TRBD2
j_gene: TRBJ2-1
v_gene: TRBV2

CDR3nt: TGTGCCAGCAGTTTGGCGGACTCGGTTCCCTCAACGGAGCAGTTCTTC
CDR3aa: CASSLADSVPSTEQFF
abundance: .
len: 16
d_gene: .
j_gene: TRBJ2-1
v_gene: TRBV12-3/TRBV12-4

CDR3nt: TGTGCCAGCACCCCTGGGACAGGGCACTATAATTCACCCCTCCACTTT
CDR3aa: CASTPGTGHYNSPLHF
abundance: .
len: 16
d_gene: TRBD1
j_gene: TRBJ1-6
v_gene: TRBV2

CDR3nt: TGTGCCAGCAGTTACGGGACTAGGGGGTACAATGAGCAGTTCTTC
CDR3aa: CASSYGTRGYNEQFF
abundance: many
len: 15
d_gene: TRBD2
j_gene: TRBJ2-1
v_gene: TRBV6-5

CDR3nt: TGTGCCAGCAACTCCGGTGGAGCGGCGGGTGAAAAACTGTTTTTT
CDR3aa: CASNSGGAAGEKLFF
abundance: .
len: 15
d_gene: .
j_gene: TRBJ1-4
v_gene: TRBV6-1

CDR3nt: TGTGCCAGTACTCCTGGGGACAGGGGGCCTGCTAACTATGGCTACACCTTC
CDR3aa: CASTPGDRGPANYGYTF
abundance: .
len: 17
d_gene: TRBD1
j_gene: TRBJ1-2
v_gene: TRBV12-3/TRBV12-4

CDR3nt: TGTGCCACCCACCGGGAGGGGGAGGTCCCCTACAATGAGCAGTTCTTC
CDR3aa: CATHREGEVPYNEQFF
abundance: .
len: 16
d_gene: TRBD2
j_gene: TRBJ2-1
v_gene: TRBV10-3

CDR3nt: TGTGCCATCAGTGATAGCGGGGGCGGTGATACGCAGTATTTT
CDR3aa: CAISDSGGGDTQYF
abundance: .
len: 14
d_gene: TRBD2
j_gene: TRBJ2-3
v_gene: TRBV10-3

CDR3nt: TGCGCCAGCAGCCTCGGATGGGACAGGGTCTACGAGCAGTACTTC
CDR3aa: CASSLGWDRVYEQYF
abundance: few
len: 15
d_gene: TRBD1
j_gene: TRBJ2-7
v_gene: TRBV4-3

CDR3nt: TGTGCCACCAGCAGAGAAGCGAGACTTAATGAAAAACTGTTTTTT
CDR3aa: CATSREARLNEKLFF
abundance: few
len: 15
d_gene: .
j_gene: TRBJ1-4
v_gene: TRBV15

CDR3nt: TGTGCTACCCCCTGGGCGGGACTAGGCAATGAGCAGTTCTTC
CDR3aa: CATPWAGLGNEQFF
abundance: .
len: 14
d_gene: TRBD2
j_gene: TRBJ2-1
v_gene: TRBV12-5

CDR3nt: TGTGCCAGTAGTATGTCGACAGGGAGCACCGGGGAGCTGTTTTTT
CDR3aa: CASSMSTGSTGELFF
abundance: .
len: 15
d_gene: TRBD1
j_gene: TRBJ2-2
v_gene: TRBV19

CDR3nt: TGCAGTGCTAGCGAACGTTCCGGTTCGGCCTACGAGCAGTACTTC
CDR3aa: CSASERSGSAYEQYF
abundance: .
len: 15
d_gene: .
j_gene: TRBJ2-7
v_gene: TRBV20-1

CDR3nt: TGTGCCAGCACATTCGCCAGTTTAGGAGGGAACACAGATACGCAGTATTTT
CDR3aa: CASTFASLGGNTDTQYF
abundance: .
len: 17
d_gene: .
j_gene: TRBJ2-3
v_gene: TRBV12-3/TRBV12-4

CDR3nt: TGCAGTGCTAGAGATCTGACAGACCAAGCTTTCTTT
CDR3aa: CSARDLTDQAFF
abundance: few
len: 12
d_gene: .
j_gene: TRBJ1-1
v_gene: TRBV20-1

CDR3nt: TGTGCCAGCAATCCCTCCGGTGGGAGTGTTTACGAGCAGTACTTC
CDR3aa: CASNPSGGSVYEQYF
abundance: few
len: 15
d_gene: .
j_gene: TRBJ2-7
v_gene: TRBV6-1

CDR3nt: TGTGCCAGCAGTCCCAGACAGACCTACGAGCAGTACTTC
CDR3aa: CASSPRQTYEQYF
abundance: few
len: 13
d_gene: .
j_gene: TRBJ2-7
v_gene: TRBV27

CDR3nt: TGTGCCAGCAGCCAAGTCCCTAGCGCGAACACCGGGGAGCTGTTTTTT
CDR3aa: CASSQVPSANTGELFF
abundance: few
len: 16
d_gene: .
j_gene: TRBJ2-2
v_gene: TRBV4-2

CDR3nt: TGTGCTAGTGCGACTCAGACAGACTATGGCTACACCTTC
CDR3aa: CASATQTDYGYTF
abundance: .
len: 13
d_gene: .
j_gene: TRBJ1-2
v_gene: TRBV12-5

CDR3nt: TGTGCCAGCAGCTTGTGGGGGGCCTTGGAGACCCAGTACTTC
CDR3aa: CASSLWGALETQYF
abundance: few
len: 14
d_gene: .
j_gene: TRBJ2-5
v_gene: TRBV13

CDR3nt: TGTGCCAGCAGCGGGGGGGATTCGAACAATGAGCAGTTCTTC
CDR3aa: CASSGGDSNNEQFF
abundance: .
len: 14
d_gene: TRBD2
j_gene: TRBJ2-1
v_gene: TRBV12-3/TRBV12-4

CDR3nt: TGCGCCAGCAGCTTCACGGGCGCCATAACTAATGAAAAACTGTTTTTT
CDR3aa: CASSFTGAITNEKLFF
abundance: few
len: 16
d_gene: .
j_gene: TRBJ1-4
v_gene: TRBV5-1

CDR3nt: TGCGCCAGCAGCCAACCGGGACAGGGCAATCAGCCCCAGCATTTT
CDR3aa: CASSQPGQGNQPQHF
abundance: many
len: 15
d_gene: TRBD1
j_gene: TRBJ1-5
v_gene: TRBV4-1

CDR3nt: TGTGCCAGCAGCTTAGGTTTTGGCTTGAAGAACACTGAAGCTTTCTTT
CDR3aa: CASSLGFGLKNTEAFF
abundance: few
len: 16
d_gene: .
j_gene: TRBJ1-1
v_gene: TRBV7-9

CDR3nt: TGCAGTGCTAGAGAGGGGACAGGGGACAATCAGCCCCAGCATTTT
CDR3aa: CSAREGTGDNQPQHF
abundance: few
len: 15
d_gene: TRBD1
j_gene: TRBJ1-5
v_gene: TRBV20-1

CDR3nt: TGTGCCAGCAGGGTGGTCCCTTTTGGGGACAGTCGTTATGGCACCTTC
CDR3aa: CASRVVPFGDSRYGTF
abundance: .
len: 16
d_gene: TRBD1
j_gene: TRBJ1-2
v_gene: TRBV6-1

CDR3nt: TGTGCCAGCAGCTCCGGGACAGCGCGGGTTACGCAGTATTTT
CDR3aa: CASSSGTARVTQYF
abundance: few
len: 14
d_gene: TRBD1
j_gene: TRBJ2-3
v_gene: TRBV7-2